One TCR beta chain is described in this entry. Its antigen is still unknown. Qualities for individual bases were not recorded, and no much larger clone is one base off. There are 16 amino acids in the CDR3, from cysteine to phenylalanine inclusive. Kept here is only the CDR3 DNA, which spans 48 bases and is read in frame from base 1. V is cut back by 0 bases and J by 1 base, with 3 bases in the junction unmatched. In the germline V gene, CDR1 corresponds to SGHRS and CDR2 to YFSETQ. At one collaborating source in Seattle, patients were enrolled during active infection and were followed longitudinally through the course of disease. Each collaborating institution followed its own protocols to collect whole blood in K2EDTA tubes. For TCRbeta analysis, collaborator samples were shipped as frozen whole blood, as isolated PBMCs, or as DNA extracted from either sample type. This entry is derived from a study of blood T cell repertoires in COVID-19 (dated by TCRdb to the early 2020s). About the study as a whole: Samples from collaborators originated in the United States, Italy and Spain and spanned both the acute and convalescent phases of COVID-19. The prospective study material was composed of cDNA or gDNA derived from T cells, B-cell-depleted T cells, or PBMCs. Deeply sampled blood TCRbeta repertoires from subjects exposed to, actively infected with, or recovered from COVID-19 were included in the dataset. The repertoires were made available in a free public database intended to serve as a resource for research on the immune response to SARS-CoV-2. Samples came from the ongoing ImmuneRACE study (first 160 participants) plus 1,254 subjects from 6 global collaborators. The sample metadata nearly always contained a de-identified subject ID, COVID-19 status, age in years and sex. Where available, HLA class I and class II types were obtained from metadata supplied by the sample provider rather than from assay-based typing. Beyond this particular receptor, the publication reports: The amount of clinical and demographic metadata varied by source and participant and was provided uncurated.

TCRbeta CDR3 regions were amplified from genomic DNA using the immunoSEQ Assay, a bias-controlled multiplex PCR. In the original analysis: The number of nucleated cells in each sample was estimated from the amplification of reference gene primers within the assay. To quantify the absolute abundance of each unique TCRbeta CDR3 rearrangement, sequence reads were collapsed and filtered. For each sample, productive Simpson clonality was calculated as the square root of Simpson's diversity index over productive rearrangements. The immuneACCESS repertoire file appears here via TCRdb, limited to in-frame rearrangements. These files lack a portion of the clones; in checked studies, under half of the deficit traces to unresolved V genes, and the cause of the others is not known. V and J calls and clone size are as listed in that table; D and trimming were resolved from the DNA. The sample includes 30,000 to 40,000 clones, with more than 65% observed a single time. Together, the top ten hold 3% to 3.5% of the sample.

This receptor was identified in a man in his 70s with COVID-19, enrolled during active disease. Sequencing was performed on peripheral blood. The V gene is TRBV5-1 and the J gene is TRBJ2-2; 7 of the junction bases match TRBD2. DNA sequence: TGCGCCAGCAGCTTGGCGGCTAGCGGGAACACCGGGGAGCTGTTTTTT. The translation is CASSLAASGNTGELFF.